Sequencing of this T cell receptor beta chain was carried out in a study of control samples from healthy donors and cancer patients. Trimming shortened V by 0 bases and J by 4 bases, and 10 bases separated the two germline ends. This CDR3 contains 15 residues. Germline lookup yields CDR1 SGDLS and CDR2 YYNGEE. Only in-frame clones appear in the TCRdb table, and some are missing; sequencing was by immunoSEQ multiplex PCR. There are approximately 170,000 clones in the sample; roughly 92% occur only once, and roughly 0.7% lies in the top ten. The TCR was taken from a woman in her twenties or thirties in good health. Sequences were obtained from blood. The chain carries TRBV9 and TRBJ1-4, with D unclear. The CDR3 loop reads CASSVGQAFNEKLFF. The DNA for the CDR3 is TGTGCCAGCAGCGTAGGGCAGGCCTTTAATGAAAAACTGTTTTTT.